This T cell receptor beta chain came from a study of cytomegalovirus exposure and HLA in healthy donors. Regarding the study as a whole: Some TCR beta chains (around 180 of them) were listed as cytomegalovirus-associated. The TCR clusters that emerged in the first cohort tended, a later analysis found, to co-occur in the roughly 110 validation repertoires. In vitro assays verified that a few CMV-associated chains recognized CMV antigens specifically.

About this clone: Its antigen is currently unknown.

The donors were part of the 120-subject validation cohort, which stood apart from the roughly 700-subject first cohort. Assay: immunoSEQ multiplex PCR; the TCRdb copy retains only in-frame clones and omits some. The table records about 50,000 clones, 93% of them present only once. CDR1 is SEHNR, CDR2 FQNEAQ, per germline (reference sequence). The CDR3 has 15 amino acids. The V and J ends lost 8 bases and 7 bases, in that order; junction bases with no gene match: 15. The source material was PBMCs. The sequence was obtained from a woman aged 18 to 35 in good health and CMV-seropositive. This chain uses TRBV7-9 with TRBJ2-7, with TRBD1 identical over 9 bases. DNA for the CDR3: TGTGCCAGCTCCAAAACGACAGGGGGTTTGGGAGAGCAGTACTTC. This translates into CASSKTTGGLGEQYF.